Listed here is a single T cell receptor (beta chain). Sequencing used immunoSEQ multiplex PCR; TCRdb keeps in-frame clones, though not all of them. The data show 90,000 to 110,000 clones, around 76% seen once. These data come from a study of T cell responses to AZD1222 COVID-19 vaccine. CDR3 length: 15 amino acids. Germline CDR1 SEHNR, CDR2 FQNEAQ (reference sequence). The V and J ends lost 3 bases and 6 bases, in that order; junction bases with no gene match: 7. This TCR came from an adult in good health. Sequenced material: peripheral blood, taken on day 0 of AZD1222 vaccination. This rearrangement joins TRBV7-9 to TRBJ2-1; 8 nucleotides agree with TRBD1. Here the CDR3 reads CASSLGLTGANEQFF. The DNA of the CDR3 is TGTGCCAGCAGCTTGGGGTTGACAGGGGCCAATGAGCAGTTCTTC.